This TCR beta chain was recorded in a study of blood T cell repertoires in COVID-19. One Seattle source followed patients from active infection through their disease course. The method was immunoSEQ multiplex PCR; TCRdb's version includes in-frame clones alone and lacks a portion of them. Of 140,000 or so clones listed, around 89% were seen once; the top ten hold roughly 2.5%. The table lists this clone with a count of one. The sample comprised peripheral blood. The origin of this receptor is a human donor with COVID-19, enrolled during active disease. The donor label of this sample is uncertain.

The CDR3 loop reads CASSLIGQPQHF. CDR3 sequence (DNA): TGTGCCAGCAGTTTAATCGGTCAGCCCCAGCATTTT. The chain couples TRBV27 to TRBJ1-5; D gene unclear. Germline-derived CDR1 and CDR2 are MNHEY and SMNVEV (reference sequence). V was shortened by 2 bases and J by 6 bases, with 5 bases between the two germline ends. The CDR3 consists of 12 residues.